What follows are 9 T cell receptor beta chains derived from one specimen sequenced in a study of shared clonotypes between healthy human individuals. Repertoires were generated with immunoSEQ multiplex PCR, while TCRdb's copy carries only in-frame clones and drops some. The repertoire has about 700,000 clones, around two thirds of them found once; the top ten carry around 1.6%. The sample was memory CD4+ T cells sorted from blood. The subset denotes: CD45RA-negative fraction. Every receptor here comes from a woman aged 25 to 45 in good health.

The V gene is TRBV5-1, the J gene TRBJ2-7, with 10 bases fitting TRBD2. In germline, CDR1 is SGHRS, CDR2 YFSETQ. V was pared by 4 bases and J by 1 base, with 11 bases of the junction left unmatched. This CDR3 is 17 amino acids long. The CDR3 bases are TGCGCCAGCAGCGGGAGGACTAGCGGATCAGATTCCTACGAGCAGTACTTC. This codes for CASSGRTSGSDSYEQYF.

The V and J genes are TRBV4-2 and TRBJ2-6, with D uncertain. The CDR3 totals 17 residues. Per the germline V gene, CDR1 is LGHNA and CDR2 is YNFKEQ. V was pared by 2 bases and J by 0 bases, with 11 bases between. CDR3 sequence (DNA): TGTGCCAGCAGCCAATCCCTAGGAATCTCTGGGGCCAACGTCCTGACTTTC. Encoded protein: CASSQSLGISGANVLTF.

The chain has TRBV4-1 and TRBJ2-4; the match to TRBD2 covers 8 bases. Losses at the gene ends were 1 base for V and 5 bases for J; bases not matched to a gene: 4. Germline V gene data show CDR1 as MGHRA and CDR2 as YSYEKL. This CDR3 region has 15 residues. CDR3 nucleotides: TGCGCCAGCAGCCAAGCAGCGGGAGTCGAAAACATTCAGTACTTC. Translation: CASSQAAGVENIQYF.

This sequence joins TRBV11-2 and TRBJ2-1; weak D call: TRBD1 (6 bases). V gave up 4 bases and J gave up 9 bases, with 13 bases separating them. This CDR3 is 13 amino acids long. The germline V gene has CDR1 SGHAT and CDR2 FQNNGV. This CDR3 is CASSSTWTAEQFF. The CDR3 DNA sequence: TGTGCCAGCAGCTCGACTTGGACAGCTGAGCAGTTCTTC.

The CDR3 sequence is CASSRPQGNSNQPQHF. CDR3 nucleotide sequence: TGTGCCAGCAGTCGACCACAGGGAAATAGCAATCAGCCCCAGCATTTT. This chain uses TRBV28 with TRBJ1-5; the D gene is possibly TRBD1 (6 bases). The germline CDR1 and CDR2 sequences are MDHEN and SYDVKM. The CDR3 totals 16 residues. V gave up 5 bases and J gave up 0 bases, with 14 bases separating them.

V and J are TRBV6-1 and TRBJ2-3; D remains unclear. The V end was cut by 4 bases, the J end by 2 bases, with 10 bases between. The CDR3 spans 14 residues. Germline assignment: CDR1 MNHNS and CDR2 SASEGT. DNA of the CDR3: TGTGCCAGCAGTGCATCGGTGAACACAGATACGCAGTATTTT. It yields the protein CASSASVNTDTQYF.

This clone was detected ten times or more. The gene calls are TRBV23-1 and TRBJ2-4, with D uncertain. TRBV23-1 belongs to the ORF category, with a function that is uncertain. The germline V and J ends were trimmed by 8 bases and 14 bases, with 7 bases remaining between them. The CDR3 sequence is 8 residues long. This CDR3 reads CASGSKYF. In DNA, the CDR3 is TGCGCCAGCGGATCCAAGTACTTC.

The chain is built from TRBV5-1 and TRBJ2-7; a weak D match, TRBD2 (6 bases). The CDR3 runs 15 residues. V was pared by 4 bases and J by 4 bases, with 18 bases between. Germline CDR1 reads SGHRS; CDR2 reads YFSETQ. In DNA form, the CDR3 reads TGCGCCAGCAGCGCGGGGTGGAGACTAGGATACGAGCAGTACTTC. The encoded protein is CASSAGWRLGYEQYF.

The chain couples TRBV6-5 to TRBJ2-7; the match to TRBD2 covers 8 bases. V gave up 8 bases and J gave up 1 base; unmatched junction bases: 7. CDR1 is MNHEY and CDR2 is SVGAGI in the germline V gene. The CDR3 sequence is 14 residues long. This chain's CDR3 is CASCGREESYEQYF. The CDR3 bases are TGTGCCAGCTGTGGGCGGGAGGAATCCTACGAGCAGTACTTC.